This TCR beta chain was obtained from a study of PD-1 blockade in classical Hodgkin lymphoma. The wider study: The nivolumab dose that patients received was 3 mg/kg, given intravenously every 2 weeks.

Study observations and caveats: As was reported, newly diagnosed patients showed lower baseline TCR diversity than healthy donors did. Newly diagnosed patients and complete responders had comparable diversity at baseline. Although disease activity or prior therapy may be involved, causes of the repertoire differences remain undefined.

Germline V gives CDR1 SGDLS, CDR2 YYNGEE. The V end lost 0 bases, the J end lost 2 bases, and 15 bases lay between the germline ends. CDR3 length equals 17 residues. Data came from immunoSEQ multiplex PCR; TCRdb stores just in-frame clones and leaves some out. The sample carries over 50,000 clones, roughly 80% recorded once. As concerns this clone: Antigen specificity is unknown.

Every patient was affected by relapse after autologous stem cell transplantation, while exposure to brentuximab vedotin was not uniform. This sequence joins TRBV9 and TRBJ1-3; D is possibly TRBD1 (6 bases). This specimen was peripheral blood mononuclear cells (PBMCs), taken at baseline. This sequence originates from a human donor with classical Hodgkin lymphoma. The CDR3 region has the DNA TGTGCCAGCAGCGTAGAACGGGGACACCGGGCTGGAAACACCATATATTTT. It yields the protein CASSVERGHRAGNTIYF.